These 4 T cell receptor beta chains share one sample of origin, sequenced in a study of T cell changes during pregnancy in multiple sclerosis. Repertoires were generated with immunoSEQ multiplex PCR, while TCRdb's copy carries only in-frame clones and drops some. The sample consists of roughly 79,000 clones, around nine tenths of them appearing once. The sequencing here drew on CD4+ T cells from peripheral blood mononuclear cells, taken before pregnancy. The receptors were sampled from a female donor with multiple sclerosis, enrolled in a pregnancy study.

The CDR3 nucleotides read TGTGCCAGCAGCCCTGTACTCGGACAGACTTTTGAAGCTTTCTTT. Translating gives CASSPVLGQTFEAFF. The V call is TRBV11-3, the J call TRBJ1-1, with a weak D call TRBD1 (6 bases). Deletions cut 5 bases from V and 7 bases from J, with 20 bases between. The CDR3 length is 15 residues. Germline values: CDR1 SGHNT, CDR2 YENEEA.

The gene calls are TRBV6-5 and TRBJ2-7; TRBD1 matches at 8 bases. This CDR3 region has 14 residues. Germline values: CDR1 MNHEY, CDR2 SVGAGI. V trimming: 2 bases; J trimming: 3 bases; junction bases outside the gene matches: 3. CDR3 nucleotides: TGTGCCAGCAGTTACCGAGGACAGGGCTACGAGCAGTACTTC. Its protein is CASSYRGQGYEQYF.

This chain links TRBV27 with TRBJ1-1; possible D gene TRBD1, 5 bases. Per the germline V gene, CDR1 is MNHEY and CDR2 is SMNVEV (reference sequence). V lost 7 bases and J 0 bases, leaving 18 bases between the germline ends. The CDR3 extends over 16 amino acids. CDR3 in amino acids: CASTSGWGTMNTEAFF. The CDR3 nucleotides read TGTGCCAGCACCTCAGGCTGGGGGACTATGAACACTGAAGCTTTCTTT.

A few counts support this clone. The chain is built from TRBV9 and TRBJ1-5; D gene ambiguous. Germline V gene sequence: CDR1 SGDLS, CDR2 YYNGEE. The CDR3 has 15 amino acids. V was trimmed by 4 bases and J by 4 bases, leaving 15 bases between them. CDR3 in DNA: TGTGCCAGCAGCCCTGCCGGGGAAACAAATCAGCCCCAGCATTTT. Translation: CASSPAGETNQPQHF.